A selection of T cell receptor beta chains follows, all from one sample in a study of T cell responses to AZD1222 COVID-19 vaccine. Sequencing was performed with immunoSEQ multiplex PCR; in TCRdb, only in-frame clones are kept and a portion is missing. This sample carries 120,000 to 150,000 clones, roughly 90% of them seen once, and the ten largest clones take 3.1%. The sequences come from peripheral blood, collected on day 0 of AZD1222 vaccination. These receptors were taken from an adult in good health. The CDR3 runs from the conserved cysteine through the conserved F or W. The D gene is left open where the match is weak.

j_call v_call d_call cdr3_aa
TRBJ2-3 TRBV29-1 TRBD1 CSVESWGQGRSTDTQYF
TRBJ1-1 TRBV29-1 . CSSRSATEAFF
TRBJ2-7 TRBV5-6 . CASSLVPTLGSYEQYF
TRBJ2-1 TRBV4-2 TRBD2 CASSQVGTSGAGSYNEQFF
TRBJ2-5 TRBV7-8 . CASSFLPEEGFEETQYF
TRBJ1-2 TRBV6-5 . CASSYSSTGGGYTF
TRBJ1-4 TRBV6-5 . CASRLRTNEKLFF
TRBJ2-7 TRBV13 . CASSLGDGVRYF
TRBJ2-1 TRBV4-1 TRBD2 CASSLAGTSVNEQFF
TRBJ2-1 TRBV7-3 TRBD2 CASSLGLAGGVEQFF
TRBJ2-1 TRBV29-1 . CSVGRSDNEQFF
TRBJ1-2 TRBV27 . CASRRTAAPGYTF
TRBJ2-3 TRBV19 TRBD1 CASRRQGAVDTQYF
TRBJ1-1 TRBV6-5 . CASSEWMSDTEAFF
TRBJ2-1 TRBV6-1 . CASSEFYLNEQFF